This section outlines one T cell receptor (beta chain) sequence together with its context. V lost 6 bases to trimming and J lost 0 bases; unmatched junction nucleotides: 8. CDR1 is DFQATT, CDR2 SNEGSKA, per germline (reference sequence). CDR3 length: 17 amino acids. MiXCR, run by TCRdb on the RT-PCR reads, gives a single entry per CDR3 protein. Altogether about 700,000 distinct CDR3 sequences are present, 14% being singletons, with the ten largest covering roughly 3.6%. The sequence came from a female donor in good health, serving as a healthy control. The sample consisted of memory CD4+ T cells from blood. The V and J genes are TRBV20-1 and TRBJ1-6; the match to TRBD1 covers 10 bases. Here the CDR3 DNA reads TGCAGTGCGAGACCGGGACAGGGGAACTCCTATAATTCACCCCTCCACTTT. This encodes CSARPGQGNSYNSPLHF.